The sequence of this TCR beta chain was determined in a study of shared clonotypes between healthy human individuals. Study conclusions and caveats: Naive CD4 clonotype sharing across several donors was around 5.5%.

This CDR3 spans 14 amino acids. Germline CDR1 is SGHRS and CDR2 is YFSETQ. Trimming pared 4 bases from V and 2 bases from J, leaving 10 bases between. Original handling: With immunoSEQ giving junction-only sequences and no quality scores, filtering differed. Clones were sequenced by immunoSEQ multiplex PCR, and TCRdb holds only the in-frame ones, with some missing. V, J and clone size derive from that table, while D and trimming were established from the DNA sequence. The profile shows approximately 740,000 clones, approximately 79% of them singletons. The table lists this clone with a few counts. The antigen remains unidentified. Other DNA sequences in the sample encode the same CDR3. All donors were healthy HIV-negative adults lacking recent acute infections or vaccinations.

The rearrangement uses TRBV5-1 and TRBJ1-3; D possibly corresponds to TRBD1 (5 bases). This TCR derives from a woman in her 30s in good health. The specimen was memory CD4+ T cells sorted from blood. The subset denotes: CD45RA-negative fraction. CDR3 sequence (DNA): TGCGCCAGCAGCCTCGGGACTGCTGGAAACACCATATATTTT. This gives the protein CASSLGTAGNTIYF. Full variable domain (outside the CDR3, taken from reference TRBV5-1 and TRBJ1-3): KAGVTQTPRYLIKTRGQQVTLSCSPISGHRSVSWYQQTPGQGLQFLFEYFSETQRNKGNFPGRFSGRQFSNSRSEMNVSTLELGDSALYLCASSLGTAGNTIYFGEGSWLTVV.